A single sample gave rise to the 22 T cell receptor beta chains below, sequenced in a study of somatic mutations in cytotoxic T cells in rheumatoid arthritis. The data were produced by immunoSEQ multiplex PCR, yet TCRdb's version contains in-frame clones alone and is incomplete. The sample consists of some 20,000 clones, roughly four fifths of them appearing once. The specimen was CD8+ T cells sorted from blood. These receptor sequences come from an adult with rheumatoid arthritis.

The chain has TRBV11-3 and TRBJ2-7, with D maybe TRBD1 (5 bases). Trimming removed 1 base from V and 2 bases from J, with 9 bases in between. This CDR3 is 14 amino acids long. The germline V gene encodes CDR1 SGHNT and CDR2 YENEEA. The CDR3 here is CASSLAGPTYEQYF. CDR3 nucleotides: TGTGCCAGCAGCTTAGCAGGGCCCACCTACGAGCAGTACTTC. The whole variable domain, remainder taken from reference TRBV11-3 and TRBJ2-7, is EAGVVQSPRYKIIEKKQPVAFWCNPISGHNTLYWYLQNLGQGPELLIRYENEEAVDDSQLPKDRFSAERLKGVDSTLKIQPAELGDSAVYLCASSLAGPTYEQYFGPGTRLTVT.

This sequence joins TRBV6-5 and TRBJ2-3; no reliable D call. Trimming removed 2 bases at V and 11 bases at J, with 14 bases between. Germline CDR1 reads MNHEY; CDR2 reads SVGAGI. The CDR3 length is 13 residues. This CDR3 reads CASSYGFGLVQYF. The CDR3 DNA is TGTGCCAGCAGTTACGGCTTTGGGTTGGTGCAGTATTTT.

The V call is TRBV19, the J call TRBJ1-1; D call uncertain. Trimming left V 2 bases short and J 3 bases short, with 10 bases between. Germline V gene data show CDR1 as LNHDA and CDR2 as SQIVND (reference sequence). CDR3 length: 14 amino acids. The CDR3 sequence is CASSIPDRYTEAFF. CDR3 in DNA: TGTGCCAGTAGTATACCGGATAGGTACACTGAAGCTTTCTTT.

The V call is TRBV27, the J call TRBJ1-1, with D possibly TRBD1 on 5 matching bases. Between the trimmed V and J ends, which lost 5 bases and 1 base, there was a span of 8 bases. CDR3 length: 13 residues. Germline V gene lookup returns CDR1 MNHEY and CDR2 SMNVEV (reference sequence). The CDR3 spells CASSITGNTEAFF. The CDR3 coding sequence is TGTGCCAGCAGTATTACAGGGAACACTGAAGCTTTCTTT.

The chain is built from TRBV29-1 and TRBJ1-1, with a weak D call TRBD1 (6 bases). V lost 6 bases to trimming and J lost 3 bases, with 11 bases between them. Germline-derived CDR1 and CDR2 are SQVTM and ANQGSEA. The CDR3 runs 12 residues. CDR3 residues: CSVLTGYTEAFF. In nucleotides, the CDR3 is TGCAGCGTACTAACAGGGTACACTGAAGCTTTCTTT.

This clone was recorded only once. The chain joins TRBV11-3 to TRBJ1-4; TRBD1 might be the D (6 bases). Trimming took off 0 bases at V and 5 bases at J, with 10 bases between the two ends. This CDR3 has 15 amino acids. CDR1 is SGHNT, CDR2 YENEEA, per germline. CDR3 DNA: TGTGCCAGCAGCTTAGAGGGGGGCTCAAATGAAAAACTGTTTTTT. Translation: CASSLEGGSNEKLFF.

The chain uses TRBV13 and TRBJ2-7; 8 bases agree with TRBD2. From germline, CDR1 is PRHDT and CDR2 FYEKMQ (reference sequence). The CDR3 consists of 14 residues. The V segment lost 4 bases and the J segment 2 bases; nucleotides outside the gene matches: 4. The CDR3 sequence: CASSSGLAPYEQYF. In DNA, the CDR3 is TGTGCCAGCAGCTCAGGACTAGCTCCCTACGAGCAGTACTTC. The whole variable domain, filled in from reference TRBV13 and TRBJ2-7, reads AAGVIQSPRHLIKEKRETATLKCYPIPRHDTVYWYQQGPGQDPQFLISFYEKMQSDKGSIPDRFSAQQFSDYHSELNMSSLELGDSALYFCASSSGLAPYEQYFGPGTRLTVT.

This chain connects TRBV6-4 to TRBJ2-2; 9 positions match TRBD1. The CDR3 is 15 amino acids. From germline, CDR1 is MRHNA and CDR2 SNTAGT. Trimming cost V 5 bases and J 8 bases; bases outside gene matches: 9. The CDR3 here is CASSPGQGLTGELFF. CDR3 in DNA: TGTGCCAGCAGTCCGGGACAGGGCTTAACTGGGGAGCTGTTTTTT.

Points on this clone: Other nucleotide sequences from this sample produce the same CDR3. The chain recombines TRBV9 with TRBJ2-3; 11 bases match TRBD2. Trimming took 2 bases from V and 5 from J; bases not matched to a gene: 4. Looked up from germline, CDR1 is SGDLS and CDR2 is YYNGEE. The CDR3 extends over 15 amino acids. The CDR3 DNA reads as TGTGCCAGCAGCGTTGGTCTAGCGGGAGGAGATACGCAGTATTTT. Its translation: CASSVGLAGGDTQYF.

This chain links TRBV7-9 with TRBJ2-3; D is perhaps TRBD1 (5 bases). CDR1 is SEHNR and CDR2 is FQNEAQ in the germline V gene (reference sequence). V lost 0 bases, J lost 6 bases, and 10 bases lay in between. This CDR3 has 14 amino acids. DNA for the CDR3: TGTGCCAGCAGCTTAGCGGGGCGCGAGGATACGCAGTATTTT. It codes for CASSLAGREDTQYF.

This clone was detected only a few times. V is TRBV9 and J is TRBJ1-1; D is unclear. V lost 3 bases to trimming and J lost 5 bases, with 11 bases between them. This CDR3 is 13 amino acids long. Germline CDR1 is SGDLS and CDR2 is YYNGEE. CDR3 coding DNA: TGTGCCAGCAGCGCCGGCCTCTCGACTGAAGCTTTCTTT. This gives the protein CASSAGLSTEAFF.

The chain combines TRBV28 with TRBJ2-1; unclear D gene. The CDR3 consists of 11 residues. The germline V gene encodes CDR1 MDHEN and CDR2 SYDVKM. Trimming removed 5 bases from V and 10 bases from J, with 9 bases in between. CDR3 coding DNA: TGTGCCAGCAGTCTGGGTAGGGAGCAGTTCTTC. It codes for CASSLGREQFF.

The V call is TRBV28, the J call TRBJ1-5; D remains unclear. The CDR3 totals 12 residues. Looked up from germline, CDR1 is MDHEN and CDR2 is SYDVKM. The V end lost 4 bases, the J end lost 10 bases, and 11 bases lay between the germline ends. The DNA for the CDR3 is TGTGCCAGCAGTTCCCCCTCTCACCCCCAGCATTTT. Translated, it gives CASSSPSHPQHF.

The rearrangement links TRBV14 to TRBJ2-1, with TRBD2 matching 7 bases. V was clipped by 8 bases and J by 5 bases; unmatched bases: 12. This CDR3 has 15 amino acids. Looked up from germline, CDR1 is SGHDN and CDR2 is FVKESK. The CDR3, as DNA: TGTGCCAGCCACCTGGGGCTAGCGGACAACAATGAGCAGTTCTTC. It is translated as CASHLGLADNNEQFF.

The chain employs TRBV5-1 and TRBJ1-1; D call uncertain. The CDR3 loop spans 13 amino acids. The germline CDR1 and CDR2 sequences are SGHRS and YFSETQ. V shed 2 bases and J shed 1 base, with 6 bases lying between them. The CDR3 coding sequence is TGCGCCAGCAGCTTAACAGAGAACACTGAAGCTTTCTTT. Translating gives CASSLTENTEAFF.

The chain is built from TRBV7-6 and TRBJ1-5, with D uncertain. The V and J ends lost 7 bases and 0 bases respectively, with 7 bases between them. Germline lookup yields CDR1 SGHVS and CDR2 FNYEAQ. The CDR3 totals 13 residues. In DNA, the CDR3 is TGTGCCAGCAACCCCTATAGCAATCAGCCCCAGCATTTT. Translation gives CASNPYSNQPQHF.

The J gene is TRBJ1-5, the V gene TRBV21-1. TRBV21-1 is a pseudogene. This CDR3 spans 14 amino acids. The CDR3 sequence: CASSKAIGHEPQHF. The CDR3 DNA sequence: TGTGCCAGCAGCAAAGCGATAGGGCACGAGCCCCAGCATTTT.

The rearrangement joins TRBV7-8 to TRBJ2-5; D perhaps matches TRBD1 (6 bases). Trimming pared 1 base from V and 9 bases from J, leaving 15 bases between. The CDR3 consists of 14 residues. Germline V CDR1 and CDR2: SGHVS, FQNEAQ. CDR3 amino acids: CASSLGTDPGAQYF. CDR3 bases: TGTGCCAGCAGCTTAGGGACTGATCCAGGGGCCCAGTACTTC.

On this clone itself: The identical CDR3 is also encoded by other nucleotide sequences in the sample. V is TRBV6-5 and J is TRBJ2-5; perhaps TRBD1 as D (5 bases). Between the trimmed V and J ends, which lost 9 bases and 5 bases, there was a span of 13 bases. The CDR3 extends over 12 amino acids. CDR1 MNHEY and CDR2 SVGAGI come from the germline V gene. CDR3 sequence (DNA): TGTGCCAGTAGCCGACAGTGGGAGACCCAGTACTTC. Amino acids: CASSRQWETQYF.

The V and J genes are TRBV19 and TRBJ2-2; maybe TRBD2 (6 bases). The V gene lost 9 bases and the J gene lost 0 bases, with 17 bases spanning the gap. Germline V gene sequence: CDR1 LNHDA, CDR2 SQIVND (reference sequence). The CDR3 covers 16 residues. The DNA for the CDR3 is TGTGCCAGCACCTGGACGGGAGATCCGAACACCGGGGAGCTGTTTTTT. Translation: CASTWTGDPNTGELFF. The full variable domain, in which reference TRBV19 and TRBJ2-2 provide the parts outside the CDR3, is DGGITQSPKYLFRKEGQNVTLSCEQNLNHDAMYWYRQDPGQGLRLIYYSQIVNDFQKGDIAEGYSVSREKKESFPLTVTSAQKNPTAFYLCASTWTGDPNTGELFFGEGSRLTVL.

CDR3 amino acids: CASSSPDSYEQYV. The CDR3 DNA sequence: TGTGCCAGCAGCTCCCCGGACAGCTACGAGCAGTACGTC. This chain joins TRBV7-9 and TRBJ2-7, with a possible D match to TRBD1 (6 bases). Trimming removed 4 bases from V and 3 bases from J, with 10 bases in between. Germline V gene sequence: CDR1 SEHNR, CDR2 FQNEAQ (reference sequence). This CDR3 is 13 amino acids long.

The chain has TRBV27 and TRBJ2-2, with D unresolved. The germline V and J ends were trimmed by 6 bases and 6 bases, with 8 bases remaining between them. CDR1 and CDR2 (germline): MNHEY, SMNVEV (reference sequence). This CDR3 region has 12 residues. The CDR3 loop is CASSKAAGELFF. The CDR3 DNA reads as TGTGCCAGCAGCAAGGCCGCCGGGGAGCTGTTTTTT.